This is a list of T cell receptor beta chains from one sample in a study of cytomegalovirus exposure and HLA in healthy donors. Produced via immunoSEQ multiplex PCR; TCRdb's table is partial and in-frame only. The sample records 150,000 to 200,000 clones, approximately 80% being singletons. Sequenced input: PBMCs. The origin of the receptors is a man between 18 and 35 years old in good health and CMV-seronegative. Each CDR3 is given with its conserved first and last residue. The D gene is left open where the match is weak. Size tells how often a clone was seen (once, few, many) or the class of an expanded clone, and some rows leave it out.

D	V	J	size	DNA	CDR3
-	TRBV14	TRBJ2-1	-	TGTGCCAGCAGCCAAGACTTGGGGCCCCACATTGAGCAGTTCTTC	CASSQDLGPHIEQFF
-	TRBV5-1	TRBJ1-1	-	TGCGCCAGCAGGGACGGGGGGGACACTGAAGCTTTCTTT	CASRDGGDTEAFF
-	TRBV6-6	TRBJ2-5	-	TGTGCCAGCAGACCCGGAGCAGAGACCCAGTACTTC	CASRPGAETQYF
-	TRBV7-2	TRBJ1-3	-	TGTGCCAGCAGCCTAATGCACTCTGGAAACACCATATATTTT	CASSLMHSGNTIYF
-	TRBV6-5	TRBJ1-2	-	TGTGCCAGCAGTTACTGGCAGGCCTATGGCTACACCTTC	CASSYWQAYGYTF
-	TRBV29-1	TRBJ1-2	-	TGCAGCGTGTGGGTAGGGGAGGATGGCTACACCTTC	CSVWVGEDGYTF
TRBD1	TRBV2	TRBJ2-3	-	TGTGCCAGCAGTGAGATTCGTACAGGGGGTGTGTATTTT	CASSEIRTGGVYF
TRBD1	TRBV5-4	TRBJ1-1	-	TGTGCCAGCAGCTTGCCACATCCCTCACCCCGAACAGGGGGGACTGAAGCTTTCTTT	CASSLPHPSPRTGGTEAFF
-	TRBV20-1	TRBJ2-1	once	TGCAGTGCTAGGGCAAACAATGAGCAGTTCTTC	CSARANNEQFF
-	TRBV9	TRBJ1-1	-	TGTGCCAGCAGCGTAGCTTTGGGGGGGGTTGCTTTCTTT	CASSVALGGVAFF
TRBD2	TRBV28	TRBJ2-7	-	TGTGCCAGCAGAACCCAAGCGGGAGGGCTCGAGCAGTACTTC	CASRTQAGGLEQYF
TRBD1	TRBV7-6	TRBJ2-7	-	TGTGCCAGCAGCTTAGCTGGTCAGGGGGACGAGCAGTACTTC	CASSLAGQGDEQYF
TRBD2	TRBV6-1	TRBJ2-7	once	TGTGCCAGCAGTGAAGGGGCTAGCGGCCCACTCCGAAAGTACTTC	CASSEGASGPLRKYF
-	TRBV6-1	TRBJ2-7	-	TGTGCCAGCAGTGAACTAGCTGGTTACGAGCAGTACTTC	CASSELAGYEQYF
-	TRBV6-6	TRBJ2-1	-	TGTGCCAGCATTCCAACCGCCGGGGGAGTATGGAATGAGCAGTTCTTC	CASIPTAGGVWNEQFF
-	TRBV7-3	TRBJ2-3	-	TGTGCCAGCAGCTTATACGGGGGGCCGGGCACAGATACGCAGTATTTT	CASSLYGGPGTDTQYF
TRBD1	TRBV28	TRBJ2-6	-	TGTGCCAGCGGCGGGACAGGGAACTCTGGGGCCAACGTCCTGACTTTC	CASGGTGNSGANVLTF
-	TRBV29-1	TRBJ2-1	-	TGCAGCGTTGTTCGTCCAGCGCCTTACAATGAGCAGTTCTTC	CSVVRPAPYNEQFF
-	TRBV19	TRBJ2-7	few	TGTGCCAGTAGTCAGGGTTTAGGCGAGCAGTACTTC	CASSQGLGEQYF
TRBD2	TRBV14	TRBJ2-3	-	TGTGCCAGCAGCCTAGGACTAGGCAGAGATACGCAGTATTTT	CASSLGLGRDTQYF
TRBD1	TRBV6-5	TRBJ1-2	-	TGTGCCAGCAATCCACAGGGGTCCGGGGGCTACACCTTC	CASNPQGSGGYTF
-	TRBV7-9	TRBJ2-5	-	TGTGCCAGCAGCTTAGAGGGGGTTCAAGAGACCCAGTACTTC	CASSLEGVQETQYF
TRBD1	TRBV27	TRBJ1-5	once	TGTGCCAGCAGTCTATACAACAGGGGGAATCAGCCCCAGCATTTT	CASSLYNRGNQPQHF
-	TRBV10-3	TRBJ2-1	-	TGTGCCATCAGTGAGTCGATCCAGGGGCTGAGTGATGAGCAGTTCTTC	CAISESIQGLSDEQFF
-	TRBV29-1	TRBJ1-2	once	TGCAGCTTCGCCCGACAGGACCTCTGGGGCTACACCTTC	CSFARQDLWGYTF
-	TRBV6-6	TRBJ2-1	-	TGTGCCAGCAGTGCAACGGGACTGTACAATGAGCAGTTCTTC	CASSATGLYNEQFF
TRBD2	TRBV29-1	TRBJ2-5	once	TGCAGCGCCGACGGACTAGCGGGGAGGGGGGGGGAGACCCAGTACTTC	CSADGLAGRGGETQYF
-	TRBV9	TRBJ1-1	once	TGTGCCAGCAGCTCAGGGGCTGGGGGTACTGAAGCTTTCTTT	CASSSGAGGTEAFF
TRBD1	TRBV27	TRBJ1-1	-	TGTGCCAGCAGGGAGACAGGGACGGGCACTGAAGCTTTCTTT	CASRETGTGTEAFF
-	TRBV5-6	TRBJ1-2	-	TGTGCCAGCAGCTTGACTCAGGGAAGGGATGGCTACACCTTC	CASSLTQGRDGYTF
-	TRBV28	TRBJ1-6	-	TGTGCCAGCAGCACGGCTGAGGGCGGGCGATCACCCCTCCACTTT	CASSTAEGGRSPLHF
-	TRBV11-2	TRBJ2-7	-	TGTGCCAGCAGCTCGACAACCGACTCCTACGAGCAGTACTTC	CASSSTTDSYEQYF
-	TRBV7-8	TRBJ1-1	once	TGTGCCAGCAGCCCCGTGACAGCTAACACTGAAGCTTTCTTT	CASSPVTANTEAFF
-	TRBV19	TRBJ2-7	-	TGTGCCAGTTCATTAAGCGGGCGCCGGGACGAGCAGTACTTC	CASSLSGRRDEQYF
-	TRBV4-1	TRBJ1-2	-	TGCGCCAGCAGCCAAGGTAGAGCGGGACACCTAAGTTGGCACTATGGCTACACCTTC	CASSQGRAGHLSWHYGYTF
-	TRBV19	TRBJ1-1	-	TGTGCCAGTAGTATCCGGAGGGAAGTGACTGAAGCTTTCTTT	CASSIRREVTEAFF
-	TRBV28	TRBJ2-4	-	TGTGCCAGCAGTTTACAGACCAAAAACATTCAGTACTTC	CASSLQTKNIQYF
-	TRBV19	TRBJ1-5	-	TGTGCCAGTGGAGGAGGTTTGCAGCCCCAGCATTTT	CASGGGLQPQHF
-	TRBV7-9	TRBJ1-1	-	TGTGCCAGCAGCTCTGTCGTTTTCCCTTTCTTT	CASSSVVFPFF
-	TRBV27	TRBJ1-6	-	TGTGCCAGCGGGAGGGGCCTGGCTTCACCCCTCCACTTT	CASGRGLASPLHF
-	TRBV29-1	TRBJ1-5	-	TGCACCATAGGTCGCGGTGAGGGACAGCCCCAGCATTTT	CTIGRGEGQPQHF
-	TRBV9	TRBJ1-4	-	TGTGCCAGCAGCCCCTCCACAGGGTCTGCAACTAATGAAAAACTGTTTTTT	CASSPSTGSATNEKLFF
-	TRBV7-9	TRBJ2-3	-	TGTGCCAGCAGCCCAGGACTAAGCACAGATACGCAGTATTTT	CASSPGLSTDTQYF
TRBD2	TRBV18	TRBJ2-1	-	TGTGCCAGCTCACCGGGAGGGGCGGCCTACAATGAGCAGTTCTTC	CASSPGGAAYNEQFF
TRBD1	TRBV4-1	TRBJ2-7	once	TGCGCCAGCAGCCCATTAGACCCCGGGACAGGGAAGCGCTACGAGCAGTACTTC	CASSPLDPGTGKRYEQYF
TRBD1	TRBV7-2	TRBJ2-7	-	TGTGCCAGCAGCTCCTCGGCGGGACAGGCCTACGAGCAGTACTTC	CASSSSAGQAYEQYF
-	TRBV28	TRBJ2-7	-	TGTGCCAGCAGTTTAAACCCTGCGAAATGGACAGCGTCCTACGAGCAGTACTTC	CASSLNPAKWTASYEQYF
-	TRBV4-1	TRBJ2-1	-	TGCGCCAGCAGCCATAATACTGGACTTAACAATGAGCAGTTCTTC	CASSHNTGLNNEQFF
-	TRBV15	TRBJ2-7	-	TGTGCCACCAGCAGGAGACCCCTCTCCGACAACCCCTACGAGCAGTACTTC	CATSRRPLSDNPYEQYF
TRBD1	TRBV6-5	TRBJ2-7	once	TGTGCCAGCAGTTGGACGAAGACAGGGGACGAGTACGAGCAGTACTTC	CASSWTKTGDEYEQYF